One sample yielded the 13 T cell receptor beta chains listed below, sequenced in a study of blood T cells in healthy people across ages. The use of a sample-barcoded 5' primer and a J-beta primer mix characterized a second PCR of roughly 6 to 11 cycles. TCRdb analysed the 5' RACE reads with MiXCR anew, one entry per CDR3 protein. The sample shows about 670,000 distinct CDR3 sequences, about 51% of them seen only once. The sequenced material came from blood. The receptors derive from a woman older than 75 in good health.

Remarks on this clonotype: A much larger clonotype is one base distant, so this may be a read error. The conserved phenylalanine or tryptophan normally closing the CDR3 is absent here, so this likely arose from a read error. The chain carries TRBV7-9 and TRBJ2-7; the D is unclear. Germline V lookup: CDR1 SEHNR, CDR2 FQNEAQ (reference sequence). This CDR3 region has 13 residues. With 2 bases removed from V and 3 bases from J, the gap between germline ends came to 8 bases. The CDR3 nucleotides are TGTGCCAGCAGCTTACGCATGAACTACGAGCAGTACTCC. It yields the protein CASSLRMNYEQYS.

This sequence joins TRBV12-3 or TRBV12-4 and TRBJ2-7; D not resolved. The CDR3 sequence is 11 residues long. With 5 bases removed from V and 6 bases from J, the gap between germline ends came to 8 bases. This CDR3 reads CASSRTLEQYF. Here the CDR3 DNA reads TGTGCCAGCAGTAGAACGCTCGAGCAGTACTTC.

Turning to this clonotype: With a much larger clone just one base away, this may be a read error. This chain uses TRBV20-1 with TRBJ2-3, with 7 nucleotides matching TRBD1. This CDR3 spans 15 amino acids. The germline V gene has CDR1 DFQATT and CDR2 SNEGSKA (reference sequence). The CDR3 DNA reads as TGCAGTGCTAGATCCCCGGGACAGTCGACAGGTACGCAGTATTTT. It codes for CSARSPGQSTGTQYF.

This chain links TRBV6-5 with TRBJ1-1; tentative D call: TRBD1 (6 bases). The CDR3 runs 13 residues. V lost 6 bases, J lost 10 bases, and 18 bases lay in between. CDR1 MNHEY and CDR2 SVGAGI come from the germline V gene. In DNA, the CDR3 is TGTGCCAGCAGCTACGCGGGGATCAGGGGAGCTTTCTTT. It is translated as CASSYAGIRGAFF.

The CDR3 DNA sequence: TGTGCCAGCAGCCCCTTCGCCAAGAACACTGAAGCTTTCTTT. Translated, it gives CASSPFAKNTEAFF. This chain connects TRBV3-1 to TRBJ1-1; no firm D call. Trimming pared 4 bases from V and 1 base from J, leaving 10 bases between. Germline V CDR1 and CDR2: LGHDT, YNNKEL (reference sequence). The CDR3 spans 14 residues.

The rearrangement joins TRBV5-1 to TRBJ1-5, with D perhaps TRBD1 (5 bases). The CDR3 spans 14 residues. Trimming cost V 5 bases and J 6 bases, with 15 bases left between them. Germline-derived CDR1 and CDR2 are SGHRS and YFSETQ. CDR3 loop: CASREGVGTQPQHF. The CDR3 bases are TGCGCCAGCAGGGAAGGGGTGGGCACTCAGCCCCAGCATTTT.

The CDR3 nucleotides read TGCGCCAGCAGCTTCTACGGGTCGGACACTGAAGCTTTCTTT. It yields the protein CASSFYGSDTEAFF. The genes are TRBV5-1 and TRBJ1-1; no firm D call. The V and J ends lost 2 bases and 3 bases respectively, with 11 bases between them. There are 14 residues in the CDR3. CDR1 is SGHRS and CDR2 is YFSETQ in the germline V gene. Together with reference TRBV5-1 and TRBJ1-1, the CDR3 gives the full variable domain: KAGVTQTPRYLIKTRGQQVTLSCSPISGHRSVSWYQQTPGQGLQFLFEYFSETQRNKGNFPGRFSGRQFSNSRSEMNVSTLELGDSALYLCASSFYGSDTEAFFGQGTRLTVV.

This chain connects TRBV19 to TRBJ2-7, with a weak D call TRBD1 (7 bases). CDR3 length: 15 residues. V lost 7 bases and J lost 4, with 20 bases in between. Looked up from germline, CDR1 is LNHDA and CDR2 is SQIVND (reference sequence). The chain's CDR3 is CASTPRTAGQYEQYF. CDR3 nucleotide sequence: TGTGCCAGTACTCCTCGGACCGCGGGACAGTACGAGCAGTACTTC.

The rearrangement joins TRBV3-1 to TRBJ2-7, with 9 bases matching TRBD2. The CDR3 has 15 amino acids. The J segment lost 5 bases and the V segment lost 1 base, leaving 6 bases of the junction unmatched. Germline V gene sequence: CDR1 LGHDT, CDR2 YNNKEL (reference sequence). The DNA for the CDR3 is TGTGCCAGCAGCCAAGTAGCGGGAGTCGCCCACGAGCAGTACTTC. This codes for CASSQVAGVAHEQYF.

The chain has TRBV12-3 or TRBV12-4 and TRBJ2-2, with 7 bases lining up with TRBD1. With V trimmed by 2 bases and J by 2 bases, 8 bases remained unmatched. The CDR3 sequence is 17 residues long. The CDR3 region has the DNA TGTGCCAGCAGTTTATTTGGGACAGCTCTTAACACCGGGGAGCTGTTTTTT. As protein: CASSLFGTALNTGELFF.

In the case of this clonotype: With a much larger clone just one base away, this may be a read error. Written as DNA, the CDR3 is TGCAGCGTCAGGGGACAGGCCTACAATGAGCAGTACTTC. Residues: CSVRGQAYNEQYF. The genes are TRBV29-1 and TRBJ2-1; 8 nucleotides agree with TRBD1. The J call is in doubt because the DNA end fits TRBJ2-7 better. This CDR3 contains 13 residues. Per germline, CDR1 SQVTM and CDR2 ANQGSEA.

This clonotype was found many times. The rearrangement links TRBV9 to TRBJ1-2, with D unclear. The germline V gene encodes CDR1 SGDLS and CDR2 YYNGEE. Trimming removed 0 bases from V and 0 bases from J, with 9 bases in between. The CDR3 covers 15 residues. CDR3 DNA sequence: TGTGCCAGCAGCGTAGAGGATGAGACTAACTATGGCTACACCTTC. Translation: CASSVEDETNYGYTF.

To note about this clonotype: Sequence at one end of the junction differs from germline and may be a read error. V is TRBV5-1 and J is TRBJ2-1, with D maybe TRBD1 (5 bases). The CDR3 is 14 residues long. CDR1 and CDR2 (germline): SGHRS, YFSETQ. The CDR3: CSSRNEGAGNEQFF. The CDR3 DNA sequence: TGCTCCAGCAGGAACGAAGGGGCCGGCAATGAGCAGTTCTTC.